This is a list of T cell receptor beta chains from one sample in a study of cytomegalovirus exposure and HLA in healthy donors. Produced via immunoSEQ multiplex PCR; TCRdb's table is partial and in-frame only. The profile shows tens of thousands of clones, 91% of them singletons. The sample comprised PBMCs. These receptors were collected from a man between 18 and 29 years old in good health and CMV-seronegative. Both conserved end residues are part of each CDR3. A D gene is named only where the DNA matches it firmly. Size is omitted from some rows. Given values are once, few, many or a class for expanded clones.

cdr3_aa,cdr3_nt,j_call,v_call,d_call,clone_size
CASSFLANEQFF,TGTGCCAGCAGCTTCCTGGCTAATGAGCAGTTCTTC,TRBJ2-1,TRBV7-9,NA,NA
CAISTGNSNQPQHF,TGTGCCATCAGTACGGGGAATAGCAATCAGCCCCAGCATTTT,TRBJ1-5,TRBV10-3,NA,NA
CASSIQGDTGELFF,TGTGCCAGTAGTATTCAGGGTGATACCGGGGAGCTGTTTTTT,TRBJ2-2,TRBV19,NA,NA
CASSQPDKNIQYF,TGTGCCAGCAGTCAACCAGACAAAAACATTCAGTACTTC,TRBJ2-4,TRBV7-2,NA,NA
CASSVGEGAGNTIYF,TGTGCCAGCAGCGTAGGGGAAGGGGCTGGAAACACCATATATTTT,TRBJ1-3,TRBV9,NA,once
CASSRPGTGWGTEAFF,TGTGCCAGCAGCCGTCCCGGGACAGGGTGGGGCACTGAAGCTTTCTTT,TRBJ1-1,TRBV5-4,TRBD1,NA
CASSLWQVITEAFF,TGTGCCAGCAGCTTATGGCAGGTTATAACTGAAGCTTTCTTT,TRBJ1-1,TRBV11-2,NA,NA
CASSVEGWDNQPQHF,TGTGCCAGCAGCGTAGAGGGGTGGGACAATCAGCCCCAGCATTTT,TRBJ1-5,TRBV9,NA,NA
CASSFPTSGTSYNEQFF,TGTGCCAGCAGTTTCCCCACTAGCGGAACCTCCTACAATGAGCAGTTCTTC,TRBJ2-1,TRBV28,TRBD2,NA
CASSLVLADTQYF,TGTGCCAGCAGCTTAGTGTTAGCAGATACGCAGTATTTT,TRBJ2-3,TRBV7-8,NA,NA
CASSLGIYNEQFF,TGTGCCAGCAGCTTAGGTATCTACAATGAGCAGTTCTTC,TRBJ2-1,TRBV7-6,NA,NA
CASSQQLGSIQYF,TGTGCCAGCAGCCAACAACTAGGCAGCATTCAGTACTTC,TRBJ2-4,TRBV14,NA,NA
CASSFGGASGTDTQYF,TGTGCCAGCAGCTTCGGTGGGGCTAGCGGCACAGATACGCAGTATTTT,TRBJ2-3,TRBV5-4,NA,NA